The sequence of this T cell receptor (beta chain) was determined in a study of T cells expressing NK-cell markers. Study summary: Repertoires of TCR beta were obtained from T cells sorted as CD3+CD56+NKG2C+, CD3+CD56+NKG2C- and CD3+CD56-NKG2C+.

Broader study findings: HCMV specificity was not established for the expanded NKG2C+ T cell clones. The share of CD8+ T cells held by dominant NKG2C+ clonotypes was about 1.0-7.5% in roughly 6 donors.

Concerning this clonotype itself: Its antigen is not known.

TCRdb re-called the 5' RACE reads; one entry per CDR3 protein, DNA not given. Seen in this sample are some 110,000 distinct CDR3 sequences; the ten most common clones hold roughly 20%. The CDR3 runs to 16 residues. CDR1 SQVTM and CDR2 ANQGSEA come from the germline V gene. This receptor was taken from a woman between 18 and 70 years old in good health. What was sequenced was blood T cells: a sorted CD56 or NKG2C T cell subset, CD4+ or CD8+ T cells, or bulk PBMC T cells (not recorded which). V usage is TRBV29-1 and J usage is TRBJ2-1. The chain's CDR3 is CSVEDGLWDSLQTQFF.